These T cell receptor beta chains were read from a single sample in a study of shared clonotypes between healthy human individuals. The table came from immunoSEQ multiplex PCR; TCRdb's copy has only in-frame clones and leaves some out. The sample comprises 2 million to 3 million clones, roughly nine tenths of which are singletons, and about 0.13% rests with the top ten. Sequences were obtained from naive CD4+ T cells sorted from blood. These receptor sequences come from a man in his late teens or twenties in good health. Both conserved end residues are part of each CDR3. A D gene is named only where the DNA matches it firmly.

D,length,V,J,CDR3,DNA
-,14,TRBV10-3,TRBJ2-3,CAISESLGTDTQYF,TGTGCCATCAGTGAGTCATTGGGCACAGATACGCAGTATTTT
-,19,TRBV5-1,TRBJ2-1,CASSLSVRQETSSYNEQFF,TGCGCCAGCAGCTTGTCAGTTAGACAGGAGACTAGCTCCTACAATGAGCAGTTCTTC
-,16,TRBV5-4,TRBJ2-3,CASSASWRPSTDTQYF,TGTGCCAGCAGCGCCTCCTGGCGGCCAAGCACAGATACGCAGTATTTT
-,13,TRBV10-3,TRBJ1-2,CAINPGAGYGYTF,TGTGCCATCAATCCGGGGGCGGGCTATGGCTACACCTTC
TRBD1,16,TRBV18,TRBJ2-2,CASSPPQGAVVGELFF,TGTGCCAGCTCACCACCCCAGGGGGCCGTTGTCGGGGAGCTGTTTTTT
TRBD2,17,TRBV5-4,TRBJ2-1,CASSLDPLAGARREQFF,TGTGCCAGCAGCTTGGACCCTCTAGCGGGGGCCCGGCGTGAGCAGTTCTTC
TRBD1,18,TRBV6-1,TRBJ2-2,CASSEPRAGGSVTGELFF,TGTGCCAGCAGTGAACCCCGGGCAGGGGGCTCGGTCACCGGGGAGCTGTTTTTT
-,11,TRBV6-5,TRBJ2-5,CASRIQETQYF,TGTGCCAGCAGAATCCAAGAGACCCAGTACTTC
TRBD1,17,TRBV18,TRBJ2-7,CASSPTPGQGVSYEQYF,TGTGCCAGCTCACCAACCCCGGGACAGGGTGTATCCTACGAGCAGTACTTC
-,14,TRBV19,TRBJ2-5,CASSTSKGGGTQYF,TGTGCCAGTAGTACGAGTAAGGGCGGAGGGACCCAGTACTTC
-,18,TRBV28,TRBJ1-1,CASSLGLGRAYSAGEAFF,TGTGCCAGCAGTTTGGGCCTGGGCAGGGCTTACAGCGCAGGAGAAGCTTTCTTT
-,15,TRBV11-1,TRBJ1-1,CASSSPRGLNTEAFF,TGTGCCAGCAGCTCCCCGCGGGGATTGAACACTGAAGCTTTCTTT
TRBD2,15,TRBV5-1,TRBJ2-1,CASRGVVSGNHEQFF,TGCGCCAGCAGAGGGGTGGTTAGCGGGAACCATGAGCAGTTCTTC
TRBD2,17,TRBV5-6,TRBJ2-3,CASSPGIRAGGSNTQYF,TGTGCCAGCAGCCCTGGGATAAGAGCGGGAGGCTCAAATACGCAGTATTTT
TRBD1,16,TRBV28,TRBJ2-7,CASSLGGQGRSYEQYF,TGTGCCAGCAGTTTGGGTGGACAGGGAAGGTCCTACGAGCAGTACTTC
TRBD2,16,TRBV5-4,TRBJ2-1,CASSPTSGRAINEQFF,TGTGCCAGCAGCCCGACTAGCGGGAGGGCGATCAATGAGCAGTTCTTC
TRBD2,14,TRBV18,TRBJ2-7,CASSPGGSSYEQYF,TGTGCCAGCTCACCTGGCGGGAGCTCCTACGAGCAGTACTTC
-,13,TRBV9,TRBJ2-5,CASSSGIQETQYF,TGTGCCAGCAGCTCCGGGATCCAAGAGACCCAGTACTTC
TRBD1,17,TRBV9,TRBJ1-5,CASTPLGTGFYGQPQHF,TGTGCCAGCACCCCTCTGGGGACAGGCTTCTACGGTCAGCCCCAGCATTTT